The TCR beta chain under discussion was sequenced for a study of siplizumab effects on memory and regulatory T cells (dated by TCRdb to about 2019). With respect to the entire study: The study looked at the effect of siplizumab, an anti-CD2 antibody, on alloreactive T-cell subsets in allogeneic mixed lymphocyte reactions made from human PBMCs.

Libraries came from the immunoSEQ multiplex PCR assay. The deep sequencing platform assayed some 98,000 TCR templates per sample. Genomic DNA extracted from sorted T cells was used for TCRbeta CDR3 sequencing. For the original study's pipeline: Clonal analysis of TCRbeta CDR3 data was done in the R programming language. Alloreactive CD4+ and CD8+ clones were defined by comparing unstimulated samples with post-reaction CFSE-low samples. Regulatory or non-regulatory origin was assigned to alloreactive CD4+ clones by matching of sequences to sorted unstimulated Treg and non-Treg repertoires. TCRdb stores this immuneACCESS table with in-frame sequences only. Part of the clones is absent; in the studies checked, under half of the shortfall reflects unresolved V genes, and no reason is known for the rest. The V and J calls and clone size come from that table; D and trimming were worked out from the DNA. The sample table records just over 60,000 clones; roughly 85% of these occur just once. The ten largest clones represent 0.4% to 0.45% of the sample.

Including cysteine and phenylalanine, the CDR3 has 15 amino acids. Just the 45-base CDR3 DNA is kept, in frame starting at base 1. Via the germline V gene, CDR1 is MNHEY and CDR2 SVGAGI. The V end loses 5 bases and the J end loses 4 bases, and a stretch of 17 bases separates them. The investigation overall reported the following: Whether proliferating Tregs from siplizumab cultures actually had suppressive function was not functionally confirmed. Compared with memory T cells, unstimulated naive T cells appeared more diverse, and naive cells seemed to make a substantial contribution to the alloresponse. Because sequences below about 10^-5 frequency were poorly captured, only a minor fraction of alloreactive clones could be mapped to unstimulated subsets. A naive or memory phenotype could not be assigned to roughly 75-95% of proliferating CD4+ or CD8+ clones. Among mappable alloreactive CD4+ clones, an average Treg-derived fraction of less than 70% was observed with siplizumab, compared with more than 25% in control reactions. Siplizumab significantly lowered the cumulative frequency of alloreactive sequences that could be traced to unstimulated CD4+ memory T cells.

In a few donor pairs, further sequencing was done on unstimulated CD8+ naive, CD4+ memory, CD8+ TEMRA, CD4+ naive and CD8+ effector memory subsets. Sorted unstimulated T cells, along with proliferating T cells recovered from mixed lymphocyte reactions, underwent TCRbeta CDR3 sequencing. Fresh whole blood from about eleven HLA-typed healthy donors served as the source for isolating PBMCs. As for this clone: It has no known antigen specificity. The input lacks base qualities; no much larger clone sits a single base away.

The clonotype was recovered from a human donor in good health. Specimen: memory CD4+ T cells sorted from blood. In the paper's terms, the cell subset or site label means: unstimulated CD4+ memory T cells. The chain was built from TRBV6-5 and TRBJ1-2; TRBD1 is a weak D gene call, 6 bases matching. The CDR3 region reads CASSLQGLAFYGYTF. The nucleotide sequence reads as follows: TGTGCCAGCAGTCTCCAGGGGCTCGCCTTCTATGGCTACACCTTC.